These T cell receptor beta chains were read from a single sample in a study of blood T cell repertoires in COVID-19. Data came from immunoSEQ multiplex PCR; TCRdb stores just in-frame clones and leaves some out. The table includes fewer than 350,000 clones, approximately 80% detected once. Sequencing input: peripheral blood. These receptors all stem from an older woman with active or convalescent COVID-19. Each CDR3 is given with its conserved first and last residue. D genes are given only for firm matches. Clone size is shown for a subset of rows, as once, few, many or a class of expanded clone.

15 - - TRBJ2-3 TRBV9 TGTGCCAGCAGCGTATTACCCCAGAGCACAGATACGCAGTATTTT CASSVLPQSTDTQYF
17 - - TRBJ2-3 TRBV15 TGTGCCACCAGCAGAGATTTACGACGGGGGAGGACAGATACGCAGTATTTT CATSRDLRRGRTDTQYF
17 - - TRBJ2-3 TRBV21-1 TGTGCCAGCAGCAAAGGTTGGAGGACTAGCTACTATGATACGCAGTATTTT CASSKGWRTSYYDTQYF
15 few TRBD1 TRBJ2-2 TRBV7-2 TGTGCCAGCAGCCAAGACAGGGGGCTTACCGGGGAGCTGTTTTTT CASSQDRGLTGELFF
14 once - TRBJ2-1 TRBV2 TGTGCCAGTTCCAAGGACATATCCTACAATGAGCAGTTCTTC CASSKDISYNEQFF
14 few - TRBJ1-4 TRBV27 TGTGCCAGCAGTCGCAGGGGCCACAATGAAAAACTGTTTTTT CASSRRGHNEKLFF
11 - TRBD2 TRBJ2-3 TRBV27 TGTGCCAGCGGGGGGGCAGATACGCAGTATTTT CASGGADTQYF
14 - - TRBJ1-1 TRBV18 TGTGCCAGCTCACAGGAGGGGATAAGCACTGAAGCTTTCTTT CASSQEGISTEAFF
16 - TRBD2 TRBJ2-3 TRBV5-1 TGCGCCAGCAGCAGGTCCGGGACTAGACCCACAGATACGCAGTATTTT CASSRSGTRPTDTQYF
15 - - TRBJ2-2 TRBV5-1 TGCGCCAGCAGCTTGGGGGACGGGGGGCCCGGGGAGCTGTTTTTT CASSLGDGGPGELFF
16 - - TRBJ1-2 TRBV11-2 TGTGCCAGCAGCTTGACCGACAGCCAAGCTAACTATGGCTACACCTTC CASSLTDSQANYGYTF
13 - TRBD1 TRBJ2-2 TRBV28 TGTGCCAGCAAGACAGGGGATGCCGGGGAGCTGTTTTTT CASKTGDAGELFF
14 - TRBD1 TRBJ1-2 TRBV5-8 TGTGCCAGCAGCGCGCCGGGACAGGGGTATGGCTACACCTTC CASSAPGQGYGYTF
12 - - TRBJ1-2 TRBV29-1 TGCAGCGCCCGCAGGGAGGAAGATGGCTACACCTTC CSARREEDGYTF
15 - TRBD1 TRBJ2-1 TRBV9 TGTGCCAGCAGCCCCCGGGACAGGGACTACAATGAGCAGTTCTTC CASSPRDRDYNEQFF
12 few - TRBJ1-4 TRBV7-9 TGTGCCAGCAGCCAGAATGATGAAAAACTGTTTTTT CASSQNDEKLFF
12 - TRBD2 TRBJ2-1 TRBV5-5 TGTGCCAGCAGCCCGGGGGGCAATGAGCAGTTCTTC CASSPGGNEQFF
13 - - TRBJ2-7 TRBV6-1 TGTGCCAGCAGTGAAGACAGAACCTCCGAGCAGTACTTC CASSEDRTSEQYF
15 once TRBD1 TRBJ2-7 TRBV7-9 TGTGCCAGCAGCTTACCACAGGGGGACTCCTACGAGCAGTACTTC CASSLPQGDSYEQYF
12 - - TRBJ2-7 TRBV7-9 TGTGCCAGCAGCTTAGAGGGAGACGAGCAGTACTTC CASSLEGDEQYF
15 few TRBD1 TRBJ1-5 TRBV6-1 TGTGCCAGCAGTGAAGTACCAGGGGGCGAGCAGCCCCAGCATTTT CASSEVPGGEQPQHF
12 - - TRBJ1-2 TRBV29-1 TGCAGCGCTTACACGGGGGGCGATGGCTACACCTTC CSAYTGGDGYTF
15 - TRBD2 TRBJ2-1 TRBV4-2 TGTGCCAGCAGCCAAGAGCAGCGGGGAAACAATGAGCAGTTCTTC CASSQEQRGNNEQFF
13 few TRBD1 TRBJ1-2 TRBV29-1 TGCAGCGTTGACAGGGGGCGAGGGGATGGCTACACCTTC CSVDRGRGDGYTF